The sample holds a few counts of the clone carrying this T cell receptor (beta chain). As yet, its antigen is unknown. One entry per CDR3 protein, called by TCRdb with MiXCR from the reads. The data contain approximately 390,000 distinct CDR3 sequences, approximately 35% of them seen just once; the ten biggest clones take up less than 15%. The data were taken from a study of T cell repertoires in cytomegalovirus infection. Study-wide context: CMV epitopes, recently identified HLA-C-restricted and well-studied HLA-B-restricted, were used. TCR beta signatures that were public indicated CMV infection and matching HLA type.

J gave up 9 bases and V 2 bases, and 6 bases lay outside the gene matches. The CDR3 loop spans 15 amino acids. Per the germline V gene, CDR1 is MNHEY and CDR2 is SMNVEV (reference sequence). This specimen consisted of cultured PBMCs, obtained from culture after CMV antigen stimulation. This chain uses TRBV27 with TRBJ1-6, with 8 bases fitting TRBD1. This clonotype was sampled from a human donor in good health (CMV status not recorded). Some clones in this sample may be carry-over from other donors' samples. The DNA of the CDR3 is TGTGCCAGCAGTTTAGCCGACAGGGGTGCTTCACCCCTCCACTTT. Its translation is CASSLADRGASPLHF.